The 5 T cell receptor beta chains given below trace back to one sample, sequenced in a study of blood T cell repertoires in COVID-19. Some clones are missing from TCRdb's copy, which holds only in-frame ones; the method was immunoSEQ multiplex PCR. The sample records 120,000 or so clones, over 75% being singletons. Material for sequencing was peripheral blood. The receptors come from a woman over 75 with acute or convalescent COVID-19.

The chain links TRBV6-4 to TRBJ1-1; D may be TRBD1 (6 bases). The germline V gene encodes CDR1 MRHNA and CDR2 SNTAGT. The CDR3 has 13 amino acids. The V gene lost 6 bases and the J gene lost 10 bases, with 18 bases spanning the gap. The CDR3 loop reads CASRWEATGPAFF. The CDR3 bases are TGTGCCAGCAGATGGGAAGCGACAGGCCCAGCTTTCTTT.

The genes are TRBV4-1 and TRBJ2-5; 11 nucleotides align to TRBD2. Trimming at V came to 0 bases and at J to 2 bases, leaving 2 bases not matched to a gene. Germline CDR1 MGHRA, CDR2 YSYEKL. The CDR3 loop spans 16 amino acids. CDR3 loop: CASSQDWTSGQETQYF. In DNA form, the CDR3 reads TGCGCCAGCAGCCAAGATTGGACTAGCGGGCAAGAGACCCAGTACTTC.

The gene calls are TRBV18 and TRBJ1-1; a possible D gene is TRBD1 (5 bases). Trimming took off 5 bases at V and 1 base at J, with 8 bases between the two ends. This CDR3 spans 13 amino acids. CDR1 and CDR2 from the germline V gene are KGHSH and LQKENI. CDR3: CASSDGGNTEAFF. The CDR3 DNA reads as TGTGCCAGCTCAGACGGGGGGAACACTGAAGCTTTCTTT. Filled out from reference TRBV18 and TRBJ1-1, the complete variable domain reads NAGVMQNPRHLVRRRGQEARLRCSPMKGHSHVYWYRQLPEEGLKFMVYLQKENIIDESGMPKERFSAEFPKEGPSILRIQQVVRGDSAAYFCASSDGGNTEAFFGQGTRLTVV.

The rearrangement links TRBV2 to TRBJ1-2; TRBD1 aligns across 8 bases. The V gene's germline CDR1 is SNHLY and CDR2 FYNNEI. The CDR3 loop spans 13 amino acids. Trimming cost V 8 bases and J 6 bases; bases outside gene matches: 8. The CDR3 here is CASGQGRDHGYTF. CDR3 coding DNA: TGTGCCAGCGGACAGGGAAGGGACCATGGCTACACCTTC.

The chain uses TRBV7-2 and TRBJ2-6, with D possibly TRBD1 on 6 matching bases. The CDR3 covers 19 residues. Trimming pared 7 bases from V and 0 bases from J, leaving 22 bases between. CDR1 is SGHTA, CDR2 FQGNSA, per germline. The CDR3 region is CASTRAKPGQTSGANVLTF. The CDR3 nucleotides read TGTGCCAGCACCAGGGCAAAACCGGGACAAACCTCTGGGGCCAACGTCCTGACTTTC.